A selection of T cell receptor beta chains follows, all from one sample in a study of blood T cell repertoires in COVID-19. The assay was immunoSEQ multiplex PCR, and TCRdb's table has in-frame clones only and misses some. Here the sample spans some 250,000 clones, around 89% being singletons. The sequenced material came from PBMCs or T cells enriched from blood (not recorded which). The source is a man aged 40-49 years who had recovered from COVID-19. The CDR3 runs from the conserved cysteine through the conserved F or W. D genes are given only for firm matches. The size field is filled for only some rows; it gives once, few, many or a size class.

TRBJ2-2 TRBV11-2 - TRBD1 14 CASSTPTGVGELFF TGTGCCAGCAGCACCCCAACAGGGGTCGGGGAGCTGTTTTTT
TRBJ1-5 TRBV27 - - 14 CASSFSGGNQPQHF TGTGCCAGCAGTTTTTCGGGGGGCAATCAGCCCCAGCATTTT
TRBJ1-1 TRBV29-1 few - 13 CSVAVTVNTEAFF TGCAGCGTTGCCGTGACAGTGAACACTGAAGCTTTCTTT
TRBJ2-7 TRBV28 - - 17 CASSSQAIQGPVYEQYF TGTGCCAGCAGTTCACAAGCCATACAGGGTCCGGTCTACGAGCAGTACTTC
TRBJ1-2 TRBV30 - - 14 CAWSVRDGGYGYTF TGTGCCTGGAGTGTAAGAGACGGAGGCTATGGCTACACCTTC
TRBJ2-3 TRBV30 - TRBD2 15 CAWTSGTSSTDTQYF TGTGCCTGGACTAGCGGAACCTCTAGCACAGATACGCAGTATTTT
TRBJ2-3 TRBV4-1 - TRBD2 20 CASSQPRTRMAGGATDTQYF TGCGCCAGCAGCCAACCCCGAACACGTATGGCGGGGGGGGCGACAGATACGCAGTATTTT
TRBJ2-5 TRBV7-4 - TRBD2 19 CASSLVERTSGVRLETQYF TGTGCCAGCAGCTTAGTAGAGAGGACTAGCGGGGTTAGGTTGGAGACCCAGTACTTC
TRBJ1-1 TRBV10-3 - - 12 CASRGGAPEAFF TGTGCCTCCCGGGGGGGGGCGCCGGAAGCTTTCTTT
TRBJ2-1 TRBV4-3 - - 16 CASSQDAGTSYNEQFF TGCGCCAGCAGCCAAGACGCGGGGACCTCCTACAATGAGCAGTTCTTC
TRBJ1-5 TRBV28 - TRBD1 17 CASSWGQGELWNQPQHF TGTGCCAGCAGTTGGGGACAGGGGGAGTTGTGGAATCAGCCCCAGCATTTT
TRBJ1-2 TRBV7-9 - - 14 CASSPGQKNYGYTF TGTGCCAGCAGCCCCGGACAGAAGAACTATGGCTACACCTTC
TRBJ2-7 TRBV7-2 many TRBD1 15 CASSLEGQGVHEQYF TGTGCCAGCAGCTTAGAGGGACAGGGGGTTCACGAGCAGTACTTC
TRBJ1-5 TRBV28 - TRBD1 16 CASSMRGQGENQPQHF TGTGCCAGCAGTATGCGAGGACAGGGTGAAAATCAGCCCCAGCATTTT